This is a list of T cell receptor beta chains from one sample in a study of CD8+CD57+ T cells in acquired aplastic anemia. TCRdb itself ran the reads through MiXCR, one entry per CDR3 protein. The top ten clones hold around 4% of a sample with 400,000 to 450,000 distinct CDR3 sequences, 65% to 80% of them seen once. The specimen sequenced was sorted CD4+, CD8+, or CD8+CD57+ T cells (not recorded which) from PBMCs. These TCRs come from a human donor in good health, serving as a control. Both conserved end residues are part of each CDR3. D genes are given only for firm matches. Expanded clones get a size class; other rows say once, few or many, or leave the size out.

TRBJ1-6 | TRBD1 | once | 14 | TRBV7-2 | CASSRTGSPSPLHF | TGTGCCAGCAGCAGGACAGGGTCTCCATCACCCCTCCACTTT
TRBJ1-1 | - | many | 13 | TRBV29-1 | CSVEVVRNTEAFF | TGCAGCGTTGAAGTAGTCCGGAACACTGAAGCTTTCTTT
TRBJ2-2 | TRBD2 | - | 15 | TRBV7-6 | CASRPTGGNAGELFF | TGTGCCAGCAGACCTACGGGGGGGAACGCCGGGGAGCTGTTTTTT
TRBJ2-7 | - | once | 13 | TRBV12-3/TRBV12-4 | CASSLDKSYEQYF | TGTGCCAGCAGCTTGGACAAATCCTACGAGCAGTACTTC
TRBJ2-7 | - | - | 15 | TRBV7-2 | CASSLVSQGPYEQYF | TGTGCCAGCAGCCTAGTCAGCCAGGGGCCCTACGAGCAGTACTTC
TRBJ2-7 | TRBD1 | few | 13 | TRBV2 | CASSRGTGERQYF | TGTGCCAGCAGCCGAGGGACAGGGGAGCGGCAGTACTTC
TRBJ2-1 | TRBD1 | many | 13 | TRBV6-5 | CASSRDRANEQFF | TGTGCCAGCAGTAGGGACAGGGCCAATGAGCAGTTCTTC
TRBJ1-1 | - | - | 13 | TRBV19 | CASSITADTEAFF | TGTGCCAGTAGTATAACGGCGGACACTGAAGCTTTCTTT
TRBJ2-1 | - | - | 14 | TRBV9 | CASSVAGPYNEQFF | TGTGCCAGCAGCGTAGCCGGCCCCTACAATGAGCAGTTCTTC
TRBJ1-2 | TRBD1 | - | 15 | TRBV9 | CASSQDGDSSYGYTF | TGTGCCAGCAGCCAAGATGGGGACAGCTCCTATGGCTACACCTTC
TRBJ2-1 | TRBD1 | many | 14 | TRBV7-7 | CASSAVTGGSEQFF | TGTGCCAGCAGCGCCGTTACAGGGGGCTCTGAGCAGTTCTTC
TRBJ2-3 | - | many | 14 | TRBV12-3/TRBV12-4 | CASSTPTGPDTQYF | TGTGCCAGCTCTACCCCTACGGGGCCAGATACGCAGTATTTT
TRBJ2-7 | - | - | 16 | TRBV2 | CASSENGVGAGSEQYF | TGTGCCAGCAGTGAAAACGGTGTAGGGGCCGGGAGCGAGCAGTACTTC
TRBJ2-5 | - | many | 12 | TRBV19 | CASSGSGETQYF | TGTGCCAGTAGTGGATCAGGGGAGACCCAGTACTTC
TRBJ1-2 | - | - | 15 | TRBV12-5 | CASSHAADGDYGYTF | TGTGCCAGCAGTCATGCAGCAGATGGTGACTATGGCTACACCTTC
TRBJ1-2 | - | - | 15 | TRBV7-2 | CASSYSSTLRYGYTF | TGTGCCAGCAGTTATAGCAGCACTTTAAGATATGGCTACACCTTC